Here is one TCR beta chain with its context. The study drew participants aged about 18 to 95 years from some 25 US areas. Trimming pared 4 bases from V and 8 bases from J, leaving 14 bases between. The CDR3 length is 13 residues. Original processing notes: Scientists estimated how many nucleated cells there were by amplifying reference gene primers. Data came from immunoSEQ multiplex PCR; TCRdb stores just in-frame clones and leaves some out. V, J and clone size reflect that table, while D and trimming were determined from the DNA. The profile covers 200,000 to 250,000 clones, with roughly 89% appearing a single time and less than 4.5% taken by the ten largest. This record belongs to a study of blood T cell repertoires in COVID-19. Study as a whole: The analysed material was cDNA or gDNA that came from T cells, B-cell-depleted T cells, or PBMCs.

Source material: PBMCs or T cells enriched from blood (not recorded which). The origin of this receptor is a woman between 40 and 55 years old with acute COVID-19. This chain links TRBV12-3 or TRBV12-4 with TRBJ1-2; D is unclear. CDR3: CASSYGSGLGYTF. CDR3 DNA sequence: TGTGCCAGCAGTTACGGGTCGGGATTAGGCTACACCTTC.